These 25 T cell receptor beta chains share one sample of origin, sequenced in a study of T cells in Graves' hyperthyroidism and ophthalmopathy. The CDR3 regions of TCR beta were amplified from RNA transcripts. An initial round of RT-PCR targeting the TCR CDR3 relied on the HTBI primer set. MiXCR was run by TCRdb on the multiplex PCR reads, yielding one entry per CDR3 protein. Of roughly 420,000 distinct CDR3 sequences listed, roughly 14% are singletons. Sequencing was carried out using blood. These receptors were collected from a woman aged 18-29 years with Graves' hyperthyroidism.

The gene calls are TRBV19 and TRBJ2-1; D is undetermined. The CDR3 contains 11 residues. The V gene lost 7 bases and the J gene lost 5 bases, with 6 bases spanning the gap. Germline V gene lookup returns CDR1 LNHDA and CDR2 SQIVND (reference sequence). CDR3 region: CASTKHNEQFF. For the CDR3, the DNA is TGTGCCAGTACCAAACACAATGAGCAGTTCTTC.

This clonotype was detected ten times or more. This chain joins TRBV29-1 and TRBJ1-2; tentative D call: TRBD1 (6 bases). CDR3 length: 14 residues. Per the germline V gene, CDR1 is SQVTM and CDR2 is ANQGSEA. Trimming removed 6 bases from V and 5 bases from J, with 19 bases in between. CDR3 coding DNA: TGCAGCGTAATGGGGGCGGGGGGCCCTTATGGCTACACCTTC. This sequence encodes CSVMGAGGPYGYTF.

In this sample, this clonotype turned up a few times. V is TRBV30 and J is TRBJ2-2; D perhaps matches TRBD2 (5 bases). The germline gives CDR1 GTSNPN, CDR2 SVGIG (reference sequence). The germline V and J ends were trimmed by 0 bases and 7 bases, with 9 bases remaining between them. CDR3 length: 13 residues. The CDR3, as DNA: TGTGCCTGGAGTGTACTCGCGGGCGGGGAGCTGTTTTTT. Protein: CAWSVLAGGELFF.

In its sample, this clonotype was seen many times. The chain is built from TRBV3-1 and TRBJ1-3; D perhaps matches TRBD1 (5 bases). Germline V gene sequence: CDR1 LGHDT, CDR2 YNNKEL (reference sequence). The CDR3 length is 17 residues. V lost 0 bases to trimming and J lost 3 bases, with 15 bases between them. CDR3 coding DNA: TGTGCCAGCAGCCAAGAAATCGGGGGTGTCATTGGAAACACCATATATTTT. Its translation is CASSQEIGGVIGNTIYF. Together with reference TRBV3-1 and TRBJ1-3, the CDR3 gives the full variable domain: DTAVSQTPKYLVTQMGNDKSIKCEQNLGHDTMYWYKQDSKKFLKIMFSYNNKELIINETVPNRFSPKSPDKAHLNLHINSLELGDSAVYFCASSQEIGGVIGNTIYFGEGSWLTVV.

This clonotype was seen repeatedly, ten times or more. The chain joins TRBV11-2 to TRBJ1-4, with a possible D match to TRBD1 (5 bases). Germline CDR1 is SGHAT and CDR2 is FQNNGV. Deletions cut 1 base from V and 6 bases from J, with 15 bases between. This CDR3 spans 16 amino acids. CDR3 bases: TGTGCCAGCAGCTTAGGTCGAAGGGGTTACGATGAAAAACTGTTTTTT. This translates into CASSLGRRGYDEKLFF.

This clonotype has ten or more counts. The V call is TRBV7-8, the J call TRBJ1-2; tentatively, D is TRBD1 (5 bases). Germline assignment: CDR1 SGHVS and CDR2 FQNEAQ. The CDR3 runs to 16 residues. Trimming took off 5 bases at V and 4 bases at J, with 20 bases between the two ends. The CDR3 nucleotides read TGTGCCAGCAGCCACGGGGGACTCCCCCGAGGCTATGGCTACACCTTC. It yields the protein CASSHGGLPRGYGYTF.

This clonotype was seen many times. This chain's CDR3 is CASSPPGKGRYNEQFF. CDR3 in DNA: TGTGCCAGCTCACCCCCGGGAAAAGGCCGCTACAATGAGCAGTTCTTC. The rearrangement uses TRBV18 and TRBJ2-1; maybe TRBD2 (5 bases). The ends were cut back, 3 bases at V and 3 bases at J, with 15 bases in the middle. Germline loops: CDR1 KGHSH, CDR2 LQKENI. The CDR3 has 16 residues.

This clonotype was detected a few times. The rearrangement joins TRBV11-2 to TRBJ2-2; D uncertain. Trimming removed 2 bases at V and 1 base at J, with 5 bases between. Germline-derived CDR1 and CDR2 are SGHAT and FQNNGV. This CDR3 has 14 amino acids. This chain's CDR3 is CASSLFLNTGELFF. As DNA, the CDR3 is TGTGCCAGCAGCTTATTTTTGAACACCGGGGAGCTGTTTTTT.

This rearrangement joins TRBV13 to TRBJ2-1; 8 nucleotides match TRBD2. Germline CDR1 reads PRHDT; CDR2 reads FYEKMQ (reference sequence). The CDR3 totals 13 residues. Trimming cost V 7 bases and J 5 bases; bases outside gene matches: 4. The CDR3 loop reads CASTPGGNNEQFF. The CDR3 DNA sequence: TGTGCCAGCACCCCGGGGGGGAACAATGAGCAGTTCTTC.

This clonotype was recorded once. The CDR3 region is CASSPLAGEGETQYF. In nucleotides, the CDR3 is TGTGCCAGCAGTCCACTAGCGGGGGAGGGCGAGACCCAGTACTTC. The chain employs TRBV12-3 or TRBV12-4 and TRBJ2-5; 11 nucleotides line up with TRBD2. After removal of 5 bases from V and 5 bases from J, the junction contained 7 bases not matched to a gene. CDR3 length: 15 residues.

Ten or more counts support this clonotype. The V and J genes are TRBV5-1 and TRBJ2-1, with 8 bases aligning to TRBD1. This CDR3 spans 16 amino acids. The V segment lost 4 bases and the J segment 0 bases; nucleotides outside the gene matches: 6. Germline V lookup: CDR1 SGHRS, CDR2 YFSETQ. This CDR3 is CASSRNTGGSYNEQFF. For the CDR3, the DNA is TGCGCCAGCAGCAGAAACACAGGGGGCTCCTACAATGAGCAGTTCTTC. The full variable domain, rest sourced from reference TRBV5-1 and TRBJ2-1, is KAGVTQTPRYLIKTRGQQVTLSCSPISGHRSVSWYQQTPGQGLQFLFEYFSETQRNKGNFPGRFSGRQFSNSRSEMNVSTLELGDSALYLCASSRNTGGSYNEQFFGPGTRLTVL.

This clonotype was detected many times. The chain uses TRBV3-1 and TRBJ2-5, with D maybe TRBD2 (6 bases). With 1 base removed from V and 5 bases from J, the gap between germline ends came to 11 bases. The germline CDR1 and CDR2 sequences are LGHDT and YNNKEL (reference sequence). The CDR3 runs to 14 residues. CDR3 in DNA: TGTGCCAGCAGCCAAGCGGGAGCGGCGGAGACCCAGTACTTC. Translating it yields CASSQAGAAETQYF.

The chain links TRBV18 to TRBJ1-2; TRBD1 aligns across 8 bases. The J segment lost 8 bases and the V segment lost 0 bases, leaving 5 bases of the junction unmatched. This CDR3 comprises 14 residues. The germline V gene has CDR1 KGHSH and CDR2 LQKENI. In DNA form, the CDR3 reads TGTGCCAGCTCACCACCGGAGACAGGGGACGGCTACACCTTC. Amino acid sequence: CASSPPETGDGYTF.

This chain links TRBV7-8 with TRBJ2-7, with 8 bases that match TRBD2. With 5 bases clipped from V and 0 bases from J, the junction kept 18 bases outside the gene matches. In germline, CDR1 is SGHVS, CDR2 FQNEAQ. This CDR3 is built from 19 residues. CDR3 coding DNA: TGTGCCAGCAGCCCACGCCGATTTATAGCGGGGTATAGCTCCTACGAGCAGTACTTC. This codes for CASSPRRFIAGYSSYEQYF.

The chain combines TRBV6-1 with TRBJ1-2, with 7 bases aligning to TRBD1. Trimming at V came to 5 bases and at J to 4 bases, leaving 7 bases not matched to a gene. The germline gives CDR1 MNHNS, CDR2 SASEGT. The CDR3 contains 14 residues. CDR3 DNA sequence: TGTGCCAGCAGTCGGGGGACAGAGGGCTATGGCTACACCTTC. This gives the protein CASSRGTEGYGYTF.

This clonotype was recorded at least ten times. The chain has TRBV20-1 and TRBJ1-1; 7 bases match TRBD1. Unmatched junction bases numbered 6, after V lost 2 bases and J lost 3 bases. Germline V gene data show CDR1 as DFQATT and CDR2 as SNEGSKA (reference sequence). The CDR3 runs 14 residues. The CDR3 DNA is TGCAGTGCTAGAAGTGGCGACAGGGACACTGAAGCTTTCTTT. Translation: CSARSGDRDTEAFF.

This clonotype was recorded many times. The V and J genes are TRBV27 and TRBJ2-5; 9 nucleotides match TRBD1. CDR1 is MNHEY and CDR2 is SMNVEV in the germline V gene (reference sequence). The junction had 2 bases not matched to a gene; V was cut back by 4 bases and J by 5 bases. The CDR3 runs to 13 residues. CDR3 sequence reads: CASSWDRAETQYF. Written as DNA, the CDR3 is TGTGCCAGCAGTTGGGACAGGGCTGAGACCCAGTACTTC.

This clonotype was detected ten times or more. The chain combines TRBV9 with TRBJ2-7; D may be TRBD1 (5 bases). This CDR3 spans 14 amino acids. CDR1 SGDLS and CDR2 YYNGEE come from the germline V gene. Trimming removed 0 bases from V and 0 bases from J, with 7 bases in between. CDR3 nucleotide sequence: TGTGCCAGCAGCGTAGCCGACAGCTCCTACGAGCAGTACTTC. This codes for CASSVADSSYEQYF.

There are a few counts of this clonotype. This chain uses TRBV20-1 with TRBJ1-1, with D tentatively TRBD1 (6 bases). CDR3 size: 14 residues. CDR1 DFQATT and CDR2 SNEGSKA come from the germline V gene (reference sequence). Between the trimmed V and J ends, which lost 0 bases and 1 base, there was a span of 9 bases. The CDR3 protein is CSARDWGQNTEAFF. Here the CDR3 DNA reads TGCAGTGCTAGAGATTGGGGACAGAACACTGAAGCTTTCTTT.

J is TRBJ2-5 and V is TRBV9, with D perhaps matching TRBD2 (6 bases). This CDR3 is built from 16 residues. The ends were cut back, 1 base at V and 1 base at J, with 14 bases in the middle. CDR1 and CDR2 (germline): SGDLS, YYNGEE. The CDR3 reads CASSVTTGASQETQYF. CDR3 in DNA: TGTGCCAGCAGCGTAACAACGGGAGCCTCCCAAGAGACCCAGTACTTC.

The chain combines TRBV9 with TRBJ2-2; tentative D call: TRBD2 (5 bases). Looked up from germline, CDR1 is SGDLS and CDR2 is YYNGEE. CDR3 length equals 15 residues. Trimming took 6 bases from V and 2 from J, leaving 14 bases between them. In nucleotides, the CDR3 is TGTGCCAGCACGCGACGGGATCCCAACACCGGGGAGCTGTTTTTT. Protein: CASTRRDPNTGELFF.

This clonotype was recorded many times. The chain has TRBV20-1 and TRBJ2-1; D gene uncertain. CDR1 is DFQATT, CDR2 SNEGSKA, per germline (reference sequence). V gave up 6 bases and J gave up 7 bases, with 10 bases separating them. CDR3 length: 11 amino acids. As DNA, the CDR3 is TGCAGTGCCTCTCTTGGGAATGAGCAGTTCTTC. Amino acid sequence: CSASLGNEQFF.

Details on this clonotype: A much larger clone lies a single base off, so this may be a read error. The chain recombines TRBV6-2 or TRBV6-3 with TRBJ2-7; D not resolved. The CDR3 runs 14 residues. The V and J ends lost 7 bases and 0 bases respectively, with 13 bases between them. Germline V lookup: CDR1 MNHEY, CDR2 SVGEGT. CDR3 region: CASNCSGSSYEQYF. As DNA, the CDR3 is TGTGCCAGCAATTGCTCCGGCAGCTCCTACGAGCAGTACTTC.

This clonotype was observed at least ten times. V usage is TRBV5-6 and J usage is TRBJ2-7; TRBD1 aligns across 7 bases. After removal of 1 base from V and 2 bases from J, the junction contained 3 bases not matched to a gene. The CDR3 has 14 residues. The V gene's germline CDR1 is SGHDT and CDR2 YYEEEE. CDR3 region: CASSLYQGAYEQYF. CDR3 coding DNA: TGTGCCAGCAGCTTGTACCAGGGGGCCTACGAGCAGTACTTC.

There are many counts of this clonotype. Here the CDR3 reads CASSSGRYYGYTF. In DNA, the CDR3 is TGTGCCAGTAGCTCTGGACGGTACTATGGCTACACCTTC. The rearrangement links TRBV19 to TRBJ1-2; D is undetermined. This CDR3 spans 13 amino acids. V gave up 6 bases and J gave up 3 bases, with 11 bases separating them. Germline V gene data show CDR1 as LNHDA and CDR2 as SQIVND (reference sequence).